This T cell receptor beta chain was recorded in a study of beta chain features in type 1 diabetes. Across the whole study: The examined sorted cells totaled 85 million to 120 million across samples.

General observations from the study: Researchers caution that PCR might favor shorter templates, equally among patients and controls. The influence of HLA type on TCRB rearrangement stayed undetermined.

Investigators reverse transcribed all isolated RNA, so they sequenced expressed TCRB transcripts. The protocol was immunoSEQ multiplex PCR, while the TCRdb copy is restricted to in-frame clones and leaves out a portion. This sample has more than 150,000 clones, with 10% to 15% found just once. This clone was found a few times. The antigen is undetermined. This CDR3 comprises 15 residues. CDR1 is LNHNV, CDR2 YYDKDF, per germline (reference sequence). The germline V and J ends were trimmed by 0 bases and 0 bases, with 6 bases remaining between them. This receptor was obtained from a woman aged 18-29 years in good health. The sequenced sample was central memory CD4+ T cells from blood. This chain uses TRBV15 with TRBJ1-3, with D unclear. The CDR3 DNA sequence: TGTGCCACCAGCAGAGAGAGGCACTCTGGAAACACCATATATTTT. It yields the protein CATSRERHSGNTIYF.